The rows below give T cell receptor beta chains drawn from one sample of a study of T cell responses to AZD1222 COVID-19 vaccine. Here immunoSEQ multiplex PCR was the method, and the copy in TCRdb shows in-frame clones only, minus some. The sample shows fewer than 200,000 clones, around 87% of them seen only once. Source: peripheral blood, taken 28 days after the second AZD1222 dose. These receptors all come from an adult who received the AZD1222 COVID-19 vaccine. Both conserved end residues are part of each CDR3. D genes are given only for firm matches. Only part of the rows carry a size: once, few, many, or a class if the clone is expanded.

clone_size | j_call | v_call | d_call | cdr3_nt | cdr3_aa
once | TRBJ1-3 | TRBV3-1/TRBV3-2 | . | TGTGCCAGCAGCCCCCCCCCTGGAAACACCATATATTTT | CASSPPPGNTIYF
. | TRBJ1-3 | TRBV2 | . | TGTGCCAGCAAGGCCCCCAGCTCTGGAAACACCATATATTTT | CASKAPSSGNTIYF
. | TRBJ2-1 | TRBV27 | TRBD2 | TGTGCCAGCAGTCCTCGCGGACTAGCGGGGGGATACAATGAGCAGTTCTTC | CASSPRGLAGGYNEQFF
. | TRBJ1-6 | TRBV3-1/TRBV3-2 | . | TGTGCCAGCAGCCAAGTCTTGCCTTCCCGTAATTCACCCCTCCACTTT | CASSQVLPSRNSPLHF
. | TRBJ1-1 | TRBV30 | . | TGTGCCTGGATGCCCACCGGGGTCCGCACTGAAGCTTTCTTT | CAWMPTGVRTEAFF
. | TRBJ2-5 | TRBV15 | . | TGTGCCACCAGCAGAGCCCCCGTATTAGCGGAGAACCAAGAGACCCAGTACTTC | CATSRAPVLAENQETQYF
few | TRBJ1-2 | TRBV29-1 | . | TGCAGCGTTGTATCCAGCTTCAAGGGCTACACCTTC | CSVVSSFKGYTF
. | TRBJ1-1 | TRBV19 | . | TGTGCCAGTATTCGAGATTGGGGGGCCCAAGAAGCTTTCTTT | CASIRDWGAQEAFF
. | TRBJ2-7 | TRBV18 | . | TGTGCCAGCGCCCTCCTCCGTGGCAGGGTTGGCGACGCCGAGCAGTACTTC | CASALLRGRVGDAEQYF
. | TRBJ1-1 | TRBV12-5 | . | TGTGCTAGTGGTCACGCAGCTACGAACACTGAAGCTTTCTTT | CASGHAATNTEAFF
. | TRBJ2-1 | TRBV7-3 | . | TGTGCCAGCAGCTTCACAAACTACAATGAGCAGTTCTTC | CASSFTNYNEQFF
. | TRBJ2-2 | TRBV7-7 | TRBD2 | TGTGCTAGCAGCCTCGGACGGGAGGGAACCGGGGAGCTGTTTTTT | CASSLGREGTGELFF
. | TRBJ1-4 | TRBV18 | . | TGTGCCAGCTCACCTCGGGGGGAAGGCGAAAAACTGTTTTTT | CASSPRGEGEKLFF
. | TRBJ1-6 | TRBV2 | . | TGTGCCAGCAGCCGGAACAGGGCAGACAATTCACCCCTCCACTTT | CASSRNRADNSPLHF